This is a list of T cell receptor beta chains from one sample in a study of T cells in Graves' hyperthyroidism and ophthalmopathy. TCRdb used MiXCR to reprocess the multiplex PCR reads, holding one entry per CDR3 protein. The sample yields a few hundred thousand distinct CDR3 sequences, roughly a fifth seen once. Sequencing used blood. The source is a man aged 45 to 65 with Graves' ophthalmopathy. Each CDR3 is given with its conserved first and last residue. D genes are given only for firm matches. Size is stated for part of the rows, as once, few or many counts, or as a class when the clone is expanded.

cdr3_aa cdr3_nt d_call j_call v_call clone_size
CASSSPGQPYEKYF TGTGCCAGCAGCTCCCCCGGACAGCCCTACGAGAAGTACTTC - TRBJ2-7 TRBV7-9 -
CASTGRENLEQYF TGTGCCAGCACGGGCAGGGAGAACCTAGAGCAGTACTTC - TRBJ2-7 TRBV28 -
CASSYSIGRVNGYTF TGTGCCAGCAGTTACTCGATAGGCAGGGTGAATGGCTACACCTTC - TRBJ1-2 TRBV6-5 few
CASRAGLAGGQETQYF TGTGCCAGCAGGGCCGGACTAGCGGGAGGGCAAGAGACCCAGTACTTC TRBD2 TRBJ2-5 TRBV2 many
CSAQGNQETQYF TGCAGTGCCCAGGGGAACCAAGAGACCCAGTACTTC - TRBJ2-5 TRBV20-1 few
CASSLGGPGPHNEQFF TGTGCCAGCAGTCTTGGCGGTCCAGGGCCCCACAATGAGCAGTTCTTC - TRBJ2-1 TRBV12-3/TRBV12-4 many
CASSDTSGRADTQYF TGTGCCAGCAGTGATACTAGCGGGAGAGCAGATACGCAGTATTTT TRBD2 TRBJ2-3 TRBV25-1 -
CSARRGLAVNNEQFF TGCAGTGCTAGACGGGGCCTAGCGGTTAACAATGAGCAGTTCTTC TRBD2 TRBJ2-1 TRBV20-1 -
CASSGQLNTGELFF TGTGCCAGCAGCGGACAGTTGAACACCGGGGAGCTGTTTTTT - TRBJ2-2 TRBV6-4 -
CASSFLDGRGADTQYF TGTGCCAGCAGCTTCCTCGACGGGCGAGGGGCAGATACGCAGTATTTT - TRBJ2-3 TRBV28 -
CATSGTGAITNTEAFF TGTGCCACCTCCGGGACAGGGGCCATTACGAACACTGAAGCTTTCTTT TRBD1 TRBJ1-1 TRBV10-3 -
CSARGLSATQYF TGCAGCGCGCGGGGACTCTCGGCGACCCAGTACTTC - TRBJ2-5 TRBV20-1 many
CASSGSSQETQYF TGTGCCAGCAGTGGATCCAGCCAAGAGACCCAGTACTTC - TRBJ2-5 TRBV2 many
CASNPNPAGGSLYEQYF TGTGCCAGCAATCCCAACCCCGCCGGGGGTTCCCTCTACGAGCAGTACTTC - TRBJ2-7 TRBV7-9 -
CASSYGRVNTGELFF TGTGCCAGCAGCTACGGCAGGGTGAACACCGGGGAGCTGTTTTTT - TRBJ2-2 TRBV11-2 many
CASSLDRPVPLASGANVLTF TGTGCCAGCAGCTTAGATCGACCCGTTCCGCTAGCGTCTGGGGCCAACGTCCTGACTTTC - TRBJ2-6 TRBV11-2 few
CASSTGTGSPRETQYF TGCGCCAGCAGCACCGGGACGGGCTCGCCGCGAGAGACCCAGTACTTC - TRBJ2-5 TRBV5-1 once
CAWSVERDSPAFF TGTGCCTGGAGTGTTGAGCGGGATAGTCCAGCTTTCTTT - TRBJ1-1 TRBV30 many
CASSLDRYTEAFF TGTGCCAGCAGCTTAGACAGGTACACTGAAGCTTTCTTT - TRBJ1-1 TRBV7-6 few
CACSRSGNEQFF TGTGCCTGTTCGCGTAGCGGGAATGAGCAGTTCTTC TRBD2 TRBJ2-1 TRBV2 -
CASSSSSGSTDTQYF TGTGCCAGCAGCTCATCTAGCGGGAGCACAGATACGCAGTATTTT TRBD2 TRBJ2-3 TRBV7-3 many
CASSYPGQNSGNTIYF TGTGCCAGCAGTTACCCAGGACAAAACTCTGGAAACACCATATATTTT - TRBJ1-3 TRBV6-5 few
CASSISMSRGGNEQFF TGTGCCAGTAGTATATCTATGAGCAGGGGAGGCAATGAGCAGTTCTTC - TRBJ2-1 TRBV19 -
CSASSSGIYEQYF TGCAGTGCTAGTTCTAGCGGGATTTACGAGCAGTACTTC TRBD2 TRBJ2-7 TRBV20-1 -
CASSGYRGNSYNEQFF TGTGCCAGCAGTGGGTACAGGGGTAACTCCTACAATGAGCAGTTCTTC TRBD1 TRBJ2-1 TRBV12-3/TRBV12-4 many
CASSPEPGTSYEQYF TGTGCCAGCAGCCCAGAGCCAGGAACTTCCTACGAGCAGTACTTC - TRBJ2-7 TRBV4-2 many
CAWSGLDTQYF TGTGCCTGGAGTGGGTTAGATACGCAGTATTTT - TRBJ2-3 TRBV30 -
CASTYEDYNEQFF TGTGCCAGCACGTATGAGGATTACAATGAGCAGTTCTTC - TRBJ2-1 TRBV2 many
CAISRAGGGKSHQETQYF TGTGCCATCAGTAGGGCGGGAGGGGGCAAATCCCACCAAGAGACCCAGTACTTC TRBD2 TRBJ2-5 TRBV10-3 -
CASSLISGGQFF TGTGCCAGCAGCCTGATATCAGGGGGGCAGTTCTTC TRBD1 TRBJ2-1 TRBV3-1 -
CATSSGPDSRINEQFF TGTGCCACCAGCAGCGGTCCGGACAGCAGGATAAATGAGCAGTTCTTC - TRBJ2-1 TRBV15 many
CASSSKRGTYNEQFF TGTGCCAGCAGTTCCAAGCGGGGCACCTACAATGAGCAGTTCTTC TRBD2 TRBJ2-1 TRBV11-3 many
CASMKASGGINQPQHF TGTGCCAGCATGAAGGCCTCTGGGGGGATCAATCAGCCCCAGCATTTT - TRBJ1-5 TRBV2 many
CASSLIGTVRNSPLHF TGTGCCAGCAGTCTAATCGGGACAGTCCGGAATTCACCCCTCCACTTT TRBD1 TRBJ1-6 TRBV27 -
CASSYTSGSTDTQYF TGTGCCAGCAGCTATACTAGCGGAAGCACAGATACGCAGTATTTT TRBD2 TRBJ2-3 TRBV7-3 few
CASSPNRGPSSRDTQYF TGTGCCAGCAGCCCTAACCGCGGGCCTTCGTCGAGGGATACGCAGTATTTT - TRBJ2-3 TRBV5-5 many
CSAIPGTSHQRDTQYF TGCAGTGCTATTCCCGGGACTAGCCATCAGAGAGATACGCAGTATTTT TRBD2 TRBJ2-3 TRBV20-1 many
CASNPTGQGLNYGYTF TGTGCCAGTAATCCGACGGGACAGGGTCTTAACTATGGCTACACCTTC TRBD1 TRBJ1-2 TRBV19 few
CSAFSGIVYEQYF TGCAGTGCTTTTAGCGGGATCGTGTACGAGCAGTACTTC TRBD2 TRBJ2-7 TRBV20-1 few
CASSLRLGTHEQYF TGCGCCAGCAGCCTGCGGCTGGGAACCCATGAGCAGTACTTC - TRBJ2-7 TRBV5-1 many
CASSLGRSQETQYF TGTGCCAGCAGCTTAGGCAGGTCTCAAGAGACCCAGTACTTC - TRBJ2-5 TRBV7-8 many
CASSFNGLLTSGSGREQFF TGTGCCAGCAGCTTTAACGGATTACTGACTAGCGGGAGTGGTCGGGAGCAGTTCTTC TRBD2 TRBJ2-1 TRBV11-2 many
CASSFSRSNTEAFF TGTGCCAGCAGCTTTAGTAGAAGCAACACTGAAGCTTTCTTT - TRBJ1-1 TRBV7-9 few
CASSPTAGGYYNEQFF TGTGCCAGCTCACCAACGGCGGGAGGATACTACAATGAGCAGTTCTTC TRBD2 TRBJ2-1 TRBV18 -
CASSANWYRGANNEQFF TGTGCCAGCAGTGCGAACTGGTACAGGGGCGCGAACAATGAGCAGTTCTTC TRBD1 TRBJ2-1 TRBV27 many
CASSQERSGFQETQYF TGTGCCAGCAGCCAAGAACGTTCGGGCTTCCAAGAGACCCAGTACTTC - TRBJ2-5 TRBV3-1 many
CATSSGTPPREQYF TGTGCCACCAGCAGTGGGACTCCGCCTAGGGAGCAGTACTTC - TRBJ2-7 TRBV15 few
CASSRDRVSGELFF TGTGCCAGCAGCCGGGACAGGGTATCCGGGGAGCTGTTTTTT TRBD1 TRBJ2-2 TRBV14 few
CASSFRLAGKETQYF TGTGCCAGCAGCTTCAGACTAGCGGGAAAAGAGACCCAGTACTTC TRBD2 TRBJ2-5 TRBV7-9 many